These 24 T cell receptor beta chains were all obtained from the same sample, sequenced in a study of T cells after somatic rescue of genetic block. TCRdb's table, derived via immunoSEQ multiplex PCR, lists solely in-frame clones and lacks some. Altogether fewer than 150,000 clones are present, 75% to 95% being singletons, with the ten largest covering approximately 1.5%. The source material was peripheral blood mononuclear cells (PBMCs). All receptors derive from a young woman.

V is TRBV7-3 and J is TRBJ1-2; TRBD1 aligns across 8 bases. Germline V gene sequence: CDR1 SGHTA, CDR2 FQGTGA. This CDR3 region has 16 residues. V was pared by 5 bases and J by 5 bases, with 13 bases of the junction left unmatched. The chain's CDR3 is CASSPETGDRRYGYTF. In DNA form, the CDR3 reads TGTGCCAGCAGCCCGGAAACCGGGGACAGGAGATATGGCTACACCTTC.

This clone was observed a handful of times. The chain is built from TRBV5-1 and TRBJ1-1, with unresolved D. Deletions cut 7 bases from V and 1 base from J, with 14 bases between. This CDR3 comprises 14 residues. The germline V gene encodes CDR1 SGHRS and CDR2 YFSETQ. The CDR3 loop is CASGPLAENTEAFF. The DNA for the CDR3 is TGCGCCAGCGGACCCTTGGCGGAGAACACTGAAGCTTTCTTT.

This chain links TRBV4-3 with TRBJ2-2, with TRBD1 matching 12 bases. Germline V gives CDR1 LGHNA, CDR2 YSLEER. This CDR3 has 18 residues. Trimming took 4 bases from V and 7 from J; bases not matched to a gene: 13. The CDR3: CASSLRPPGQGAVGELFF. The CDR3 coding sequence is TGCGCCAGCAGCCTCCGACCCCCGGGACAGGGGGCCGTCGGGGAGCTGTTTTTT.

The rearrangement links TRBV27 to TRBJ2-5; TRBD1 is a possible D gene (6 bases). V shed 4 bases and J shed 1 base, with 13 bases lying between them. This CDR3 is built from 15 residues. Germline V CDR1 and CDR2: MNHEY, SMNVEV (reference sequence). The CDR3 bases are TGTGCCAGCAGTTGGACAGCACCGGGCCAAGAGACCCAGTACTTC. This sequence encodes CASSWTAPGQETQYF.

This clone was seen a handful of times. CDR3 bases: TGTGCCTGGAGTGCTGACAGGGCAGGGTCACCCCTCCACTTT. Residues: CAWSADRAGSPLHF. The chain is built from TRBV30 and TRBJ1-6; 7 bases are shared with TRBD1. The CDR3 length is 14 residues. Looked up from germline, CDR1 is GTSNPN and CDR2 is SVGIG (reference sequence). The J segment lost 10 bases and the V segment lost 1 base, leaving 7 bases of the junction unmatched.

The chain links TRBV11-3 to TRBJ2-2; 8 nucleotides align to TRBD1. V dropped 3 bases and J dropped 1; count of bases not matched to a gene: 1. The CDR3 totals 15 residues. From germline, CDR1 is SGHNT and CDR2 YENEEA. The CDR3 protein is CASSFGTGNTGELFF. The CDR3 nucleotides are TGTGCCAGCAGCTTCGGGACAGGGAACACCGGGGAGCTGTTTTTT.

This rearrangement joins TRBV7-3 to TRBJ2-2; a weak D match, TRBD1 (6 bases). In germline, CDR1 is SGHTA, CDR2 FQGTGA. V gave up 4 bases and J gave up 5 bases, with 8 bases separating them. CDR3 length equals 13 residues. As DNA, the CDR3 is TGTGCCAGCAGCTCACAGGGTACCGGGGAGCTGTTTTTT. Translation: CASSSQGTGELFF.

This clone was observed once. The CDR3 here is CASSERAARATEAFF. The DNA of the CDR3 is TGTGCCAGCAGTGAGCGGGCGGCGAGGGCCACTGAAGCTTTCTTT. The rearrangement uses TRBV25-1 and TRBJ1-1; D unresolved. Germline CDR1 reads MGHDK; CDR2 reads SYGVNS. CDR3 length: 15 residues. The V and J ends lost 3 bases and 4 bases respectively, with 15 bases between them.

The chain employs TRBV28 and TRBJ1-2; D uncertain. V was cut by 2 bases and J by 1 base, with 5 bases left in between. Germline values: CDR1 MDHEN, CDR2 SYDVKM. There are 13 residues in the CDR3. For the CDR3, the DNA is TGTGCCAGCAGTTTAGGAGATAACTATGGCTACACCTTC. Translating it yields CASSLGDNYGYTF.

The rearrangement links TRBV5-1 to TRBJ2-7, with D tentatively TRBD1 (6 bases). Germline lookup yields CDR1 SGHRS and CDR2 YFSETQ. V was clipped by 6 bases and J by 0 bases, with 22 bases between them. The CDR3 contains 17 residues. In nucleotides, the CDR3 is TGCGCCAGCACCAAGGACAGCCATTCGAGGGCCTCCTACGAGCAGTACTTC. Its translation is CASTKDSHSRASYEQYF.

This clone was observed once. The chain employs TRBV25-1 and TRBJ1-4; the D is unclear. The CDR3 totals 12 residues. Germline V gives CDR1 MGHDK, CDR2 SYGVNS. V lost 8 bases and J lost 5, with 9 bases in between. For the CDR3, the DNA is TGTGCCAGCTTGAACCCCAATGAAAAACTGTTTTTT. This translates into CASLNPNEKLFF. Variable domain in full (rest from reference TRBV25-1 and TRBJ1-4): EADIYQTPRYLVIGTGKKITLECSQTMGHDKMYWYQQDPGMELHLIHYSYGVNSTEKGDLSSESTVSRIRTEHFPLTLESARPSHTSQYLCASLNPNEKLFFGSGTQLSVL.

This clone came up a few times. This chain links TRBV7-9 with TRBJ1-2; TRBD1 agrees at 9 bases. The CDR3 loop spans 15 amino acids. Germline values: CDR1 SEHNR, CDR2 FQNEAQ (reference sequence). J was trimmed by 6 bases and V by 4 bases; bases with no gene match: 9. The CDR3 nucleotides read TGTGCCAGCAGCTCCATGACAGGGGGAAATAATGGCTACACCTTC. Its translation is CASSSMTGGNNGYTF.

This sequence joins TRBV4-1 and TRBJ1-5; 7 positions match TRBD1. Germline CDR1 and CDR2: MGHRA and YSYEKL. The CDR3 extends over 18 amino acids. With 0 bases clipped from V and 0 bases from J, the junction kept 8 bases outside the gene matches. CDR3 residues: CASSQDGGQRYSNQPQHF. The CDR3 coding sequence is TGCGCCAGCAGCCAAGATGGGGGACAGCGCTATAGCAATCAGCCCCAGCATTTT.

The chain carries TRBV5-1 and TRBJ2-1; D may correspond to TRBD1 or TRBD2 (6 bases each). Germline V gene data show CDR1 as SGHRS and CDR2 as YFSETQ. Trimming left V 4 bases short and J 7 bases short, with 18 bases between. This CDR3 spans 15 amino acids. The CDR3 coding sequence is TGCGCCAGCAGCCCCCTTGGGGGGCTGTGGAATGAGCAGTTCTTC. Its protein product is CASSPLGGLWNEQFF.

This clone came up once. V and J are TRBV29-1 and TRBJ1-1, with 9 bases fitting TRBD1. Looked up from germline, CDR1 is SQVTM and CDR2 is ANQGSEA. The V and J ends lost 6 bases and 4 bases, in that order; junction bases with no gene match: 6. There are 13 residues in the CDR3. Written as DNA, the CDR3 is TGCAGCGTCGTACAGGGGGCGGGCACTGAAGCTTTCTTT. It codes for CSVVQGAGTEAFF.

This rearrangement joins TRBV27 to TRBJ2-7; 8 nucleotides line up with TRBD1. J gave up 7 bases and V 6 bases, and 14 bases lay outside the gene matches. The CDR3 has 15 residues. Germline V CDR1 and CDR2: MNHEY, SMNVEV (reference sequence). The CDR3 DNA sequence: TGTGCCAGCAGCTTTATCGGGACAGGTGTCTTTGAGCAGTACTTC. Translating gives CASSFIGTGVFEQYF.

The chain uses TRBV18 and TRBJ1-6; D not resolved. The CDR3 extends over 15 amino acids. Germline values: CDR1 KGHSH, CDR2 LQKENI. Trimming shortened V by 3 bases and J by 0 bases, and 6 bases separated the two germline ends. The CDR3 DNA follows: TGTGCCAGCTCACCCTGGAGCTCCTATAATTCACCCCTCCACTTT. Amino acids: CASSPWSSYNSPLHF.

The rearrangement uses TRBV6-5 and TRBJ2-1; D is perhaps TRBD2 (6 bases). Germline CDR1 MNHEY, CDR2 SVGAGI. The CDR3 covers 12 residues. V was clipped by 4 bases and J by 6 bases, with 7 bases between them. This CDR3 reads CASSLGGNEQFF. The DNA of the CDR3 is TGTGCCAGCAGTTTGGGGGGCAATGAGCAGTTCTTC.

This clone has only one observation. The chain links TRBV7-2 to TRBJ2-7; unclear D gene. Between the trimmed V and J ends, which lost 1 base and 4 bases, there was a span of 14 bases. There are 15 residues in the CDR3. Germline CDR1 and CDR2: SGHTA and FQGNSA. The CDR3, as DNA: TGTGCCAGCAGCTTAGGGGTAGGGTCCACTTACGAGCAGTACTTC. It is translated as CASSLGVGSTYEQYF.

This sequence joins TRBV19 and TRBJ2-3, with unresolved D. CDR1 is LNHDA and CDR2 is SQIVND in the germline V gene (reference sequence). CDR3 length: 12 amino acids. Trimming left V 5 bases short and J 4 bases short, with 7 bases between. CDR3 sequence reads: CASSGRADTQYF. Here the CDR3 DNA reads TGTGCCAGTAGTGGTAGGGCAGATACGCAGTATTTT.

In DNA form, the CDR3 reads TGTGCCAGCAGCAGGACTAGTGAGCTGTTTTTT. The encoded protein is CASSRTSELFF. V and J are TRBV7-9 and TRBJ2-2; TRBD2 matches 7 bases. The CDR3 covers 11 residues. Germline V gene data show CDR1 as SEHNR and CDR2 as FQNEAQ (reference sequence). With 5 bases clipped from V and 11 bases from J, the junction kept 2 bases outside the gene matches.

This clone appeared once. This sequence joins TRBV7-2 and TRBJ2-5; D is undetermined. Trimming left V 4 bases short and J 0 bases short, with 0 bases between. The germline V gene has CDR1 SGHTA and CDR2 FQGNSA. The CDR3 is 11 residues long. CDR3 nucleotide sequence: TGTGCCAGCAGCTACCAAGAGACCCAGTACTTC. As protein: CASSYQETQYF.

This clone was detected once. The chain carries TRBV19 and TRBJ2-6, with D perhaps TRBD1 or TRBD2 (6 bases each). The germline V gene has CDR1 LNHDA and CDR2 SQIVND (reference sequence). Trimming removed 7 bases from V and 0 bases from J, with 25 bases in between. The CDR3 contains 20 residues. The CDR3 region is CASTAAGLPGAYSGANVLTF. The CDR3 bases are TGTGCCAGTACCGCGGCGGGGCTACCGGGGGCCTACTCTGGGGCCAACGTCCTGACTTTC.

This chain links TRBV5-1 with TRBJ1-1, with D perhaps matching TRBD1 (6 bases). This CDR3 is 15 amino acids long. V lost 4 bases and J lost 1, with 14 bases in between. Germline CDR1 is SGHRS and CDR2 is YFSETQ. The CDR3, as DNA: TGCGCCAGCAGCCCGGCGGGGGCGAAGAACACTGAAGCTTTCTTT. Its protein is CASSPAGAKNTEAFF.